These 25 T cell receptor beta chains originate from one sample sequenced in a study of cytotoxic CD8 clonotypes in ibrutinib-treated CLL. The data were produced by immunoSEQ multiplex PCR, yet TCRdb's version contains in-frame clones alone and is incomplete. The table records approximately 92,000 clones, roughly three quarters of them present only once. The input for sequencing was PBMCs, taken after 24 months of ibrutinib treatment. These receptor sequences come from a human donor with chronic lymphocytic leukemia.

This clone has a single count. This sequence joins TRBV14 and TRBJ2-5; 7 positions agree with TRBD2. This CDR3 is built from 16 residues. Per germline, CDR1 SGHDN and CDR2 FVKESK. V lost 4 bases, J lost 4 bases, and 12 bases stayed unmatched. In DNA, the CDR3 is TGTGCCAGCAGCCCCTACTCGGGGAGGGTTTCAGAGACCCAGTACTTC. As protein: CASSPYSGRVSETQYF.

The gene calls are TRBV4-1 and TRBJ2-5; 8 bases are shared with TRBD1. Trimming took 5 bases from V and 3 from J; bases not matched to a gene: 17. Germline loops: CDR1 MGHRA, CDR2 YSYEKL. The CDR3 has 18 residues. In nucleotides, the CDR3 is TGCGCCAGCAGCGAGGGTAGGGCAGGGGGCAGAATGGAAGAGACCCAGTACTTC. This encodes CASSEGRAGGRMEETQYF.

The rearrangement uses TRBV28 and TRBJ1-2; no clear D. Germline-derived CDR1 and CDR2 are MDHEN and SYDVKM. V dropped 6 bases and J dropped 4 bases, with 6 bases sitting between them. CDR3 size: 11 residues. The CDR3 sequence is CASRGFYGYTF. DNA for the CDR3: TGTGCCAGCAGAGGTTTCTATGGCTACACCTTC.

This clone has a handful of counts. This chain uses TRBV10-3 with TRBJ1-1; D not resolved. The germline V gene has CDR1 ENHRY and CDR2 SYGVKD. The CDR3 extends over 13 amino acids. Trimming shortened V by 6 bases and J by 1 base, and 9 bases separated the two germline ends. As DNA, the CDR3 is TGTGCCATCAGGGAGACGGGGAACACTGAAGCTTTCTTT. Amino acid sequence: CAIRETGNTEAFF.

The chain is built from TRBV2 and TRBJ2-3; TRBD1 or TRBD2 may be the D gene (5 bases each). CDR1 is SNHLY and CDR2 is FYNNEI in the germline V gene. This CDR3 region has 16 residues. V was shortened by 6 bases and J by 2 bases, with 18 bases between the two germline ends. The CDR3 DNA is TGTGCCAGCAGCCCGGGGCTAGCAGCCTTCACAGATACGCAGTATTTT. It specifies CASSPGLAAFTDTQYF.

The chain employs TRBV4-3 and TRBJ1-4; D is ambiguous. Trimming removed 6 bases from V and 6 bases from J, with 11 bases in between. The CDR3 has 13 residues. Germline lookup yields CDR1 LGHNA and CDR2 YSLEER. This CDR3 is CASRLLSHEKLFF. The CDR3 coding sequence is TGCGCCAGCAGGCTTCTGAGTCATGAAAAACTGTTTTTT.

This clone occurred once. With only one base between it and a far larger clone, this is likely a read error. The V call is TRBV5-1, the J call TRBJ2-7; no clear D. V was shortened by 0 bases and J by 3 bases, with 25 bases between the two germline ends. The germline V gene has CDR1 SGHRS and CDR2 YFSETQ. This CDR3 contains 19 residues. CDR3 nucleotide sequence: TGCGCCAGCAGCTTGGGATGGGGTGCGGAGCGCGAGCGAGTCTACGAGCAGTACTTC. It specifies CASSLGWGAERERVYEQYF.

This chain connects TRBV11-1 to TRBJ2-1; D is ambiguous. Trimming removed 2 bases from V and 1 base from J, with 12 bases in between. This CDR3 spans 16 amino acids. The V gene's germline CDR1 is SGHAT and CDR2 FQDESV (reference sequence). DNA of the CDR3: TGTGCCAGCAGCTTATCTCCCAGAACGTCCTACAATGAGCAGTTCTTC. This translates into CASSLSPRTSYNEQFF.

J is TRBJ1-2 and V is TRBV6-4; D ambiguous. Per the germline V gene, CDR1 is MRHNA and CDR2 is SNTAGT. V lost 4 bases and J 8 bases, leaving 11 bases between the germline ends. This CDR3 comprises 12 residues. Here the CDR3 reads CASSGGASGYTF. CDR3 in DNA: TGTGCCAGCAGTGGCGGTGCGAGCGGCTACACCTTC.

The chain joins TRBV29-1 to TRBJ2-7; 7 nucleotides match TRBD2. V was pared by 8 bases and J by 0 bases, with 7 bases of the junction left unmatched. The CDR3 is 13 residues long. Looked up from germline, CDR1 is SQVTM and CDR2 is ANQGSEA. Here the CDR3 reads CSTGEGSSYEQYF. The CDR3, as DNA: TGCAGCACTGGGGAGGGGTCCTCCTACGAGCAGTACTTC.

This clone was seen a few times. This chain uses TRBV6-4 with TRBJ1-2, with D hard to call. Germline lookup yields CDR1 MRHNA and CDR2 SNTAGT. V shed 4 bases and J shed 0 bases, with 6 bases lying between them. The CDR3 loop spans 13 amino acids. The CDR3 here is CASSAGTNYGYTF. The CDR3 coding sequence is TGTGCCAGCAGTGCCGGGACTAACTATGGCTACACCTTC.

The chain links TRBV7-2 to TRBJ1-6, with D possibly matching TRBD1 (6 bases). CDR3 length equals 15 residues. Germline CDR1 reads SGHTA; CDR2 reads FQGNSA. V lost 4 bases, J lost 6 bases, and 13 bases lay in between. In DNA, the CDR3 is TGTGCCAGCAGCTACCCCGACAGGATTAATTCACCCCTCCACTTT. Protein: CASSYPDRINSPLHF. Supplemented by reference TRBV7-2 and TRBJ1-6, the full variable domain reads GAGVSQSPSNKVTEKGKDVELRCDPISGHTALYWYRQSLGQGLEFLIYFQGNSAPDKSGLPSDRFSAERTGGSVSTLTIQRTQQEDSAVYLCASSYPDRINSPLHFGNGTRLTVT.

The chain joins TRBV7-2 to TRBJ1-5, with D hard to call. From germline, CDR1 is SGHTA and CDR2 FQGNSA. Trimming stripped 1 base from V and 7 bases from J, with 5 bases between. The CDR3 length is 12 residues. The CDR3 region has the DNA TGTGCCAGCAGCTTAGACCAACAGCCCCAGCATTTT. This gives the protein CASSLDQQPQHF.

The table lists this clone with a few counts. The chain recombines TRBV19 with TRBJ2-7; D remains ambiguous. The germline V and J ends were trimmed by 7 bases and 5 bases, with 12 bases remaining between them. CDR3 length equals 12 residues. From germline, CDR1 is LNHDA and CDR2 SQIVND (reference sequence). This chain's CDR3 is CASNDGNHEQYF. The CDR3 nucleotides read TGTGCCAGTAATGATGGTAACCACGAGCAGTACTTC.

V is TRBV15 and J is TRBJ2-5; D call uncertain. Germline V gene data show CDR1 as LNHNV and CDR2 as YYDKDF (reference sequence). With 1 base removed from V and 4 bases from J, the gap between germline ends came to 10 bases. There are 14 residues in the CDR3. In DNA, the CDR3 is TGTGCCACCAGCAGAGGAACAACCCTAGAGACCCAGTACTTC. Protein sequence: CATSRGTTLETQYF.

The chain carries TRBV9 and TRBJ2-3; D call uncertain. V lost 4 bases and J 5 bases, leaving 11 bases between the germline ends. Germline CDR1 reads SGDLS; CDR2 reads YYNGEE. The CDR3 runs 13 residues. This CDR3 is CASSLRSGDTQYF. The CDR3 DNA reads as TGTGCCAGCAGCCTCAGATCTGGAGATACGCAGTATTTT.

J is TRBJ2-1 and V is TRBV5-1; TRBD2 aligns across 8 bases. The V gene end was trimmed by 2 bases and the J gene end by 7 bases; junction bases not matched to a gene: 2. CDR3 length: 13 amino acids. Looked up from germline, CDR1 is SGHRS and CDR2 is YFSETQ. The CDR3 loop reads CASSLLAENEQFF. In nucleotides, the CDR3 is TGCGCCAGCAGCTTACTAGCGGAGAATGAGCAGTTCTTC.

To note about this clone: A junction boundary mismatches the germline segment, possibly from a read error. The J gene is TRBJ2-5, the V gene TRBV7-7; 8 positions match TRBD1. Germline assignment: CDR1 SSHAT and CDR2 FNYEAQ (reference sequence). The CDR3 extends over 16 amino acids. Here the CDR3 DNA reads TGTGCTAGCAGCCCCGGGAGCAGGGGGCGGGGTAGGGCCCAGTACTTC. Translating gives CASSPGSRGRGRAQYF.

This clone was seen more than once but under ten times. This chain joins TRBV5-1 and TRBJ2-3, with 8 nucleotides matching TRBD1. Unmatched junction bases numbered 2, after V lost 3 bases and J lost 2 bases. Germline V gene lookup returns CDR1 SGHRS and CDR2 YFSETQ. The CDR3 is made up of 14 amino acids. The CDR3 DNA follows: TGCGCCAGCAGCTCGGGACAGGACACAGATACGCAGTATTTT. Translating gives CASSSGQDTDTQYF.

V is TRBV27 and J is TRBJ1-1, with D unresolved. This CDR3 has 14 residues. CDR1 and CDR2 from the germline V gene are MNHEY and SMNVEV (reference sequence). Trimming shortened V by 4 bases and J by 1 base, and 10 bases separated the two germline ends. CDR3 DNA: TGTGCCAGCAGTTCACCCTTTGGGAACACTGAAGCTTTCTTT. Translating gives CASSSPFGNTEAFF.

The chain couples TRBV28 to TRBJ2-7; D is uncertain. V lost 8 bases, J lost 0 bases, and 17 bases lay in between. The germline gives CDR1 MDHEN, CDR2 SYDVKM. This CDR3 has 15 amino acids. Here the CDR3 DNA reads TGTGCCAGCTCCCGAGGACCGCCAAGCTCCTACGAGCAGTACTTC. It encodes CASSRGPPSSYEQYF.

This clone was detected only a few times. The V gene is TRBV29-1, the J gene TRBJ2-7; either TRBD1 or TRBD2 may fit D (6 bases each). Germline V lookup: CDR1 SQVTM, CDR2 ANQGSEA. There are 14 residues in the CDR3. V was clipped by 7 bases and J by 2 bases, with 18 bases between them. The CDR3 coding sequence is TGCAGCGCCCGGGGGCTAGCGAACCCCTACGAGCAGTACTTC. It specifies CSARGLANPYEQYF.

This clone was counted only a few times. For the CDR3, the DNA is TGTGCCGTGCCGGGACTAGTGCCCGGGGAGCTGTTTTTT. It encodes CAVPGLVPGELFF. The rearrangement uses TRBV30 and TRBJ2-2, with 8 bases that match TRBD2. J lost 6 bases, V lost 8 bases, and 8 bases had no gene match. Germline CDR1 and CDR2: GTSNPN and SVGIG (reference sequence). This CDR3 is built from 13 residues.

The CDR3 nucleotides are TGTGCCAGCTCACCAATTGAGGAGCCCCAAGAGACCCAGTACTTC. It translates to CASSPIEEPQETQYF. V gene TRBV18 combines with J gene TRBJ2-5; D call uncertain. The CDR3 is 15 amino acids. From germline, CDR1 is KGHSH and CDR2 LQKENI. Between the trimmed V and J ends, which lost 2 bases and 1 base, there was a span of 11 bases.

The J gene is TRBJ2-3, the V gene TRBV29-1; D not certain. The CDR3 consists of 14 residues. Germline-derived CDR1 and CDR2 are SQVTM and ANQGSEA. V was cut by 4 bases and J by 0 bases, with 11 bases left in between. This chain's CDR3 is CSVGQRSSTDTQYF. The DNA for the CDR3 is TGCAGCGTTGGCCAGCGCTCTAGCACAGATACGCAGTATTTT.